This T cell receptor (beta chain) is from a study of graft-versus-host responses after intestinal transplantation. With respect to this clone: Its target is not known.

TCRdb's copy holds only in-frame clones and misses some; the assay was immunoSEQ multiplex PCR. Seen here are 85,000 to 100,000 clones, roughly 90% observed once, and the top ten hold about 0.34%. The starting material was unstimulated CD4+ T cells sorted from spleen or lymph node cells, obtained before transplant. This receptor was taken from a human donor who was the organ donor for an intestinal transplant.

As DNA, the CDR3 is TGTGCCAGCAGCTCGGACAGTTCTGCTGAAGCTTTCTTT. Protein product: CASSSDSSAEAFF. This chain links TRBV7-9 with TRBJ1-1; possibly TRBD1 for D (6 bases). CDR3 length: 13 residues. The V gene lost 4 bases and the J gene lost 6 bases, with 12 bases spanning the gap. Germline V gene sequence: CDR1 SEHNR, CDR2 FQNEAQ (reference sequence).